The subject of this entry is one T cell receptor (beta chain). No antigen is known for it. Profiled with immunoSEQ multiplex PCR; TCRdb holds only in-frame clones, not every one. Among some 110,000 clones listed, 88% were seen once. This specimen comes from a study of T cell responses to AZD1222 COVID-19 vaccine. CDR1 and CDR2 from the germline V gene are SGHTA and FQGNSA. This CDR3 has 14 amino acids. V lost 3 bases and J lost 6; bases outside the gene matches: 7. Study conclusions and caveats: Clonal diversity was possibly underestimated, and white British individuals and females predominated among donors. Spike-specific TCR breadth and depth grew following two AZD1222 doses.

The V and J genes are TRBV7-2 and TRBJ2-7; 8 positions match TRBD2. This clonotype was sampled from an adult who received the AZD1222 COVID-19 vaccine. Specimen: peripheral blood, collected 28 days after the second AZD1222 dose. The CDR3 spells CASSFTGSGGEQYF. The CDR3 nucleotides are TGTGCCAGCAGCTTCACCGGGAGCGGGGGCGAGCAGTACTTC.